This T cell receptor (beta chain) was observed in a study of T cells in narcolepsy. Across the whole study: Healthy controls were enrolled alongside patients with narcolepsy type 1 or type 2. General study points: Reportedly, autoreactive clonotypes were serially detected in patients' blood but not controls'. In some patient and control memory CD4+ samples, autoreactive clones were absent. Autoreactive HCRT-specific and TRIB2-specific clonotypes were marked in same-patient CSF-versus-blood CD4+ comparisons.

Assay: immunoSEQ multiplex PCR; the TCRdb copy retains only in-frame clones and omits some. The sample shows around 31,000 clones, less than 90% of them seen only once. A note on this clone: Its antigen is unknown.

This CDR3 has 15 amino acids. Trimming took 5 bases from V and 4 from J; bases not matched to a gene: 8. The germline CDR1 and CDR2 sequences are LNHDA and SQIVND (reference sequence). Sequenced input: CD45RA- memory CD4+ T cells from PBMCs. The rearrangement links TRBV19 to TRBJ1-1; 9 bases map to TRBD1. This TCR was recovered from a human donor with narcolepsy. The CDR3 spells CASSPLGTGLTEAFF. The CDR3 DNA reads as TGTGCCAGTAGTCCCCTTGGGACAGGGCTCACTGAAGCTTTCTTT.